A single T cell receptor beta chain is shown here with its context. Its antigen is still unknown. cDNA prepared by RNA extraction and subsequent reverse transcription served as the template for sequencing. The table came from immunoSEQ multiplex PCR; TCRdb's copy has only in-frame clones and leaves some out. The sample shows over 150,000 clones, about 63% of them seen only once. This sample is part of a study of CD8+ T cells in alopecia areata. General study results and limits: Sharing of TCR sequences between patients (possibly for HLA-related reasons) was less clear than in mice.

The TCR sequence derives from a human donor with alopecia areata. This specimen was CD4+ T cells sorted from blood, taken at week 0.

The CDR3 nucleotides are TGCGCCAGCAAATCAGGGACTAGCTCCTACGAGCAGTACTTC. Translation gives CASKSGTSSYEQYF. The rearrangement joins TRBV5-1 to TRBJ2-7, with TRBD2 identical over 8 bases. The CDR3 length is 14 residues. V shed 6 bases and J 0 bases; nucleotides not matched to a gene: 5. Germline V gives CDR1 SGHRS, CDR2 YFSETQ.